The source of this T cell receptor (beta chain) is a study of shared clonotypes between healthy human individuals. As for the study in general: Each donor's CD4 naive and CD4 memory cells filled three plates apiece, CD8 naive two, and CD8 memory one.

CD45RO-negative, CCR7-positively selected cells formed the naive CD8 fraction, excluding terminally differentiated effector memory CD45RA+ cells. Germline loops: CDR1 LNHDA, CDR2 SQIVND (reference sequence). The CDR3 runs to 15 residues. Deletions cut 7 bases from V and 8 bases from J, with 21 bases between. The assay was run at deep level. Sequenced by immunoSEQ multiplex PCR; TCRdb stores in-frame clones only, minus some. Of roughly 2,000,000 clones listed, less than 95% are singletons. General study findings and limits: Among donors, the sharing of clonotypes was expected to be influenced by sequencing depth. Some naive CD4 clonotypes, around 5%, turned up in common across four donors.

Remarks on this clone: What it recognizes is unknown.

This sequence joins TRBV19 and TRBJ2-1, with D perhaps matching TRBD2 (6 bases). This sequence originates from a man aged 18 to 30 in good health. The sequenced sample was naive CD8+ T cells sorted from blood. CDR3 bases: TGTGCCAGTACCCTGAGCGGGTTCGAGGTCGATGAGCAGTTCTTC. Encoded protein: CASTLSGFEVDEQFF. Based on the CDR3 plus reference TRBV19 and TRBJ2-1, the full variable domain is DGGITQSPKYLFRKEGQNVTLSCEQNLNHDAMYWYRQDPGQGLRLIYYSQIVNDFQKGDIAEGYSVSREKKESFPLTVTSAQKNPTAFYLCASTLSGFEVDEQFFGPGTRLTVL.